These T cell receptor beta chains were read from a single sample in a study of blood T cell repertoires in COVID-19. Repertoires were generated with immunoSEQ multiplex PCR, while TCRdb's copy carries only in-frame clones and drops some. The data contain 35,000 to 50,000 clones, approximately 89% of them singletons. The sample was peripheral blood. Receptors originate from a man between 60 and 75 years old with acute or convalescent COVID-19. CDR3s include the opening cysteine and the closing phenylalanine or tryptophan. Fields, in order: V gene, J gene, clone size, D gene, CDR3 DNA, CDR3 protein. D genes are given only for firm matches. Only some rows state a clone size, as once, few, many or a class for expanded clones.

v_gene: TRBV27; j_gene: TRBJ1-1; abundance: .; d_gene: TRBD1; CDR3nt: TGTGCCAGCAGTTTATCGACAGGGAGAAGAGGGACTGAAGCTTTCTTT; CDR3aa: CASSLSTGRRGTEAFF
v_gene: TRBV7-2; j_gene: TRBJ1-4; abundance: few; d_gene: .; CDR3nt: TGTGCCAGCAGCTGGGGAGGGGTTGAAAAACTGTTTTTT; CDR3aa: CASSWGGVEKLFF
v_gene: TRBV19; j_gene: TRBJ1-2; abundance: .; d_gene: TRBD1; CDR3nt: TGTGCCAGTAGTATAGATCGGACAGGGTATGGCTACACCTTC; CDR3aa: CASSIDRTGYGYTF
v_gene: TRBV5-6; j_gene: TRBJ1-2; abundance: few; d_gene: .; CDR3nt: TGTGCCAGCAGCTTCGTCGAGGGGGATCCTCTTGATGGCTACACCTTC; CDR3aa: CASSFVEGDPLDGYTF
v_gene: TRBV5-1; j_gene: TRBJ1-2; abundance: .; d_gene: TRBD1; CDR3nt: TGCGCCAGCAGCTTGGCCCCGGGACAGGGGGACTATGGCTACACCTTC; CDR3aa: CASSLAPGQGDYGYTF
v_gene: TRBV6-5; j_gene: TRBJ1-2; abundance: .; d_gene: .; CDR3nt: TGTGCCAGCAGCGATCAACCAGGTTCGGCTGGCTACACCTTC; CDR3aa: CASSDQPGSAGYTF
v_gene: TRBV29-1; j_gene: TRBJ2-5; abundance: once; d_gene: TRBD2; CDR3nt: TGCAGCGTTGAACAGCTAGCGGGAGAAGATCTAGAGACCCAGTACTTC; CDR3aa: CSVEQLAGEDLETQYF
v_gene: TRBV4-3; j_gene: TRBJ2-2; abundance: .; d_gene: .; CDR3nt: TGCGCCAGCAGCCAAGACGGACAGTCCGGGGAGCTGTTTTTT; CDR3aa: CASSQDGQSGELFF
v_gene: TRBV6-5; j_gene: TRBJ2-7; abundance: .; d_gene: TRBD1; CDR3nt: TGTGCCAGCAGTTACCGGGGACAGACCTACGAGCAGTACTTC; CDR3aa: CASSYRGQTYEQYF
v_gene: TRBV2; j_gene: TRBJ2-3; abundance: .; d_gene: .; CDR3nt: TGTGCCAGCAAGATTGGGCAGGTCTCAGATACGCAGTATTTT; CDR3aa: CASKIGQVSDTQYF
v_gene: TRBV30; j_gene: TRBJ1-5; abundance: .; d_gene: .; CDR3nt: TGTGCCTGGAGTAGGGGTAGCAATCAGCCCCAGCATTTT; CDR3aa: CAWSRGSNQPQHF
v_gene: TRBV15; j_gene: TRBJ2-1; abundance: once; d_gene: .; CDR3nt: TGTGCCACCAGCAGAACTGCCCTGGTAGCGGAGACCTACAATGAGCAGTTCTTC; CDR3aa: CATSRTALVAETYNEQFF
v_gene: TRBV6-2/TRBV6-3; j_gene: TRBJ2-2; abundance: .; d_gene: .; CDR3nt: TGTGCCAGCAGTTACCCTGCGGGGGAGCTGTTTTTT; CDR3aa: CASSYPAGELFF
v_gene: TRBV7-2; j_gene: TRBJ1-2; abundance: .; d_gene: .; CDR3nt: TGTGCCAGCAGCTTATCCTCGGAGAGTTATGGCTACACCTTC; CDR3aa: CASSLSSESYGYTF
v_gene: TRBV5-1; j_gene: TRBJ2-3; abundance: once; d_gene: .; CDR3nt: TGCGCCAGCAGCTTGGCGGGACATCCCACAGATACGCAGTATTTT; CDR3aa: CASSLAGHPTDTQYF
v_gene: TRBV27; j_gene: TRBJ1-5; abundance: .; d_gene: .; CDR3nt: TGTGCCAGCAGTTTATCGGGCACCGCGGGGCCCCAGCATTTT; CDR3aa: CASSLSGTAGPQHF
v_gene: TRBV19; j_gene: TRBJ1-2; abundance: .; d_gene: TRBD1; CDR3nt: TGTGCCAGTAGTCCCCGGGACAGGAGCACCGAGGGCTACACCTTC; CDR3aa: CASSPRDRSTEGYTF
v_gene: TRBV12-3/TRBV12-4; j_gene: TRBJ2-3; abundance: .; d_gene: .; CDR3nt: TGTGCCAGCAGTCTCGAGGGCCCCGGGAGATTT; CDR3aa: CASSLEGPGRF
v_gene: TRBV6-5; j_gene: TRBJ2-1; abundance: few; d_gene: TRBD2; CDR3nt: TGTGCCAGCAGTATGGGACTAGCGGGAGATGAGCAGTTCTTC; CDR3aa: CASSMGLAGDEQFF
v_gene: TRBV3-1/TRBV3-2; j_gene: TRBJ1-6; abundance: .; d_gene: .; CDR3nt: TGTGCCAGCAGCCAAGAGCAGGGTCCGAATTCACCCCTCCACTTT; CDR3aa: CASSQEQGPNSPLHF
v_gene: TRBV7-6; j_gene: TRBJ2-7; abundance: few; d_gene: TRBD2; CDR3nt: TGTGCCAGCAGCTTAGGAGCGGGAGGGGGTTACGAGCAGTACTTC; CDR3aa: CASSLGAGGGYEQYF
v_gene: TRBV7-3; j_gene: TRBJ1-1; abundance: .; d_gene: .; CDR3nt: TGTGCCAGCAGCCAAAACGAGCGGACGGAAGCTTTCTTT; CDR3aa: CASSQNERTEAFF
v_gene: TRBV5-1; j_gene: TRBJ1-1; abundance: .; d_gene: .; CDR3nt: TGCGCCAGCACCCGTGAGCGGCAAAACACTGAAGCTTTCTTT; CDR3aa: CASTRERQNTEAFF
v_gene: TRBV7-8; j_gene: TRBJ2-3; abundance: .; d_gene: TRBD2; CDR3nt: TGTGCCAGCAGCCCTAGATTAGCGGGGGGTCTTTCGGGTACGCAGTATTTT; CDR3aa: CASSPRLAGGLSGTQYF
v_gene: TRBV28; j_gene: TRBJ1-5; abundance: few; d_gene: TRBD1; CDR3nt: TGTGCCAGCAGGCTAGGACAGGATTATCAGCCCCAGCATTTT; CDR3aa: CASRLGQDYQPQHF
v_gene: TRBV7-9; j_gene: TRBJ2-5; abundance: .; d_gene: TRBD2; CDR3nt: TGTGCCAGCAGCTTCCAGCGAGGTAGACTAGCGGATCAAGAGACCCAGTACTTC; CDR3aa: CASSFQRGRLADQETQYF
v_gene: TRBV7-3; j_gene: TRBJ2-7; abundance: .; d_gene: TRBD2; CDR3nt: TGTGCCAGCAGCCCCTCGGGGGGGCCGAGAGGGGAGCAGTACTTC; CDR3aa: CASSPSGGPRGEQYF
v_gene: TRBV6-5; j_gene: TRBJ1-6; abundance: .; d_gene: .; CDR3nt: TGTGCCAGCCAGAGTCGGCCCAGGGGAAATTCACCCCTCCACTTT; CDR3aa: CASQSRPRGNSPLHF
v_gene: TRBV5-4; j_gene: TRBJ1-2; abundance: .; d_gene: .; CDR3nt: TGTGCCAGCAGTCGACAACAGGAGGGCACGGGCTACACCTTC; CDR3aa: CASSRQQEGTGYTF
v_gene: TRBV11-2; j_gene: TRBJ1-1; abundance: once; d_gene: TRBD1; CDR3nt: TGTGCCAGCAGCCGATATGACCAGGGGGAGGCTTTCTTT; CDR3aa: CASSRYDQGEAFF
v_gene: TRBV10-3; j_gene: TRBJ2-7; abundance: .; d_gene: .; CDR3nt: TGTGCCATCAGTGAGTCGAATAGCCCCTACGAGCAGTACTTC; CDR3aa: CAISESNSPYEQYF
v_gene: TRBV5-1; j_gene: TRBJ1-1; abundance: .; d_gene: .; CDR3nt: TGCGCCAGCAGCTCCGGGAACCTCCGCCCGGCTGAAGCTTTCTTT; CDR3aa: CASSSGNLRPAEAFF
v_gene: TRBV4-2; j_gene: TRBJ1-2; abundance: .; d_gene: TRBD1; CDR3nt: TGTGCCAGCAGCCAAGTGGCGGGACAGGGGGAACCTGGCTACACCTTC; CDR3aa: CASSQVAGQGEPGYTF
v_gene: TRBV9; j_gene: TRBJ2-2; abundance: .; d_gene: TRBD1; CDR3nt: TGTGCCAGCAGGGGGGGACAGGGGCTCACCGGGGAGCTGTTTTTT; CDR3aa: CASRGGQGLTGELFF
v_gene: TRBV7-2; j_gene: TRBJ1-2; abundance: once; d_gene: .; CDR3nt: TGTGCCAGCAGCTTGCCCTCCAGGCTTAACTATGGCTACACCTTC; CDR3aa: CASSLPSRLNYGYTF
v_gene: TRBV6-5; j_gene: TRBJ1-4; abundance: once; d_gene: .; CDR3nt: TGTGCCAGCAGGCGGCAGCCGAATGAAAAACTGTTTTTT; CDR3aa: CASRRQPNEKLFF
v_gene: TRBV3-1/TRBV3-2; j_gene: TRBJ1-1; abundance: .; d_gene: .; CDR3nt: TGTGCCAGCAGCCATAATCAGGGTGGGACTGAAGCTTTCTTT; CDR3aa: CASSHNQGGTEAFF
v_gene: TRBV7-9; j_gene: TRBJ1-1; abundance: .; d_gene: .; CDR3nt: TGTGCCAGCAGTAAGGGGGTTGTGAACACTGAAGCTTTCTTT; CDR3aa: CASSKGVVNTEAFF
v_gene: TRBV5-1; j_gene: TRBJ2-2; abundance: once; d_gene: .; CDR3nt: TGCGCCAGCAGCTTGTCAGGGGCCACCGGGGAGCTGTTTTTT; CDR3aa: CASSLSGATGELFF
v_gene: TRBV7-9; j_gene: TRBJ1-2; abundance: .; d_gene: .; CDR3nt: TGTGCCAGCAGCTTAGGGGACAACGGCTACACCTTC; CDR3aa: CASSLGDNGYTF
v_gene: TRBV14; j_gene: TRBJ2-1; abundance: .; d_gene: .; CDR3nt: TGTGCCAGCAGCCAGAATTCACGGGAGCAGTTCTTC; CDR3aa: CASSQNSREQFF
v_gene: TRBV19; j_gene: TRBJ1-1; abundance: .; d_gene: .; CDR3nt: TGTGCCAGTTGCCGACCGGGACTCATTGTGGCTTTCTTT; CDR3aa: CASCRPGLIVAFF
v_gene: TRBV30; j_gene: TRBJ1-5; abundance: .; d_gene: TRBD1; CDR3nt: TGTGCCTGGAGTGCAGGGGGCGATCAGCCCCAGCATTTT; CDR3aa: CAWSAGGDQPQHF
v_gene: TRBV4-3; j_gene: TRBJ1-4; abundance: .; d_gene: .; CDR3nt: TGCGCCAGCAGCCGCAGGGTGGAGGAAAAACTGTTTTTT; CDR3aa: CASSRRVEEKLFF
v_gene: TRBV5-1; j_gene: TRBJ2-5; abundance: .; d_gene: .; CDR3nt: TGCGCCAGCAGCTTATCGGGAACCCAAGAGACCCAGTACTTC; CDR3aa: CASSLSGTQETQYF
v_gene: TRBV6-6; j_gene: TRBJ1-5; abundance: .; d_gene: TRBD1; CDR3nt: TGTGCCAGCAGTCGGACAGGGGTCGATCAGCCCCAGCATTTT; CDR3aa: CASSRTGVDQPQHF
v_gene: TRBV12-5; j_gene: TRBJ2-5; abundance: .; d_gene: .; CDR3nt: TGTGCTAGTGGCACAAGTACCACCCCGTGGACCCAGTACTTC; CDR3aa: CASGTSTTPWTQYF
v_gene: TRBV21-1; j_gene: TRBJ2-7; abundance: .; d_gene: .; CDR3nt: TGTGCCAGCAGCAAAGGATGCAGGCCAATTCCTCGGGATGAGCAGTACTTC; CDR3aa: CASSKGCRPIPRDEQYF
v_gene: TRBV11-2; j_gene: TRBJ2-7; abundance: .; d_gene: TRBD1; CDR3nt: TGTGCCAGCAGCGCCAGGGACAGCGGTAGCTCCTACGAGCAGTACTTC; CDR3aa: CASSARDSGSSYEQYF
v_gene: TRBV4-1; j_gene: TRBJ1-1; abundance: .; d_gene: TRBD1; CDR3nt: TGCGCCAGCAGCCACCTTGCCCGGGACAGGGGGATGAACACTGAAGCTTTCTTT; CDR3aa: CASSHLARDRGMNTEAFF
v_gene: TRBV11-2; j_gene: TRBJ2-2; abundance: .; d_gene: .; CDR3nt: TGTGCCAGCAGCCAAACGAGGGAGACCGGGGAGCTGTTTTTT; CDR3aa: CASSQTRETGELFF
v_gene: TRBV16; j_gene: TRBJ2-1; abundance: .; d_gene: .; CDR3nt: TGTGCCAGCAGCCAATCGCGAGGGATGAATGAGCAGTTCTTC; CDR3aa: CASSQSRGMNEQFF
v_gene: TRBV9; j_gene: TRBJ2-2; abundance: once; d_gene: .; CDR3nt: TGTGCCAGCAGCGCAAGCCTACCGAACACCGGGGAGCTGTTTTTT; CDR3aa: CASSASLPNTGELFF
v_gene: TRBV3-1/TRBV3-2; j_gene: TRBJ2-7; abundance: .; d_gene: .; CDR3nt: TGTGCCAGCAGCCAAAGCAGGATGGGTTACGAGCAGTACTTC; CDR3aa: CASSQSRMGYEQYF
v_gene: TRBV6-5; j_gene: TRBJ1-2; abundance: once; d_gene: .; CDR3nt: TGTGCCAGCAACTCACCCCTGCCCCCTTATGGCTACACCTTC; CDR3aa: CASNSPLPPYGYTF
v_gene: TRBV28; j_gene: TRBJ2-3; abundance: once; d_gene: .; CDR3nt: TGTGCCACGGGGAGGGGGGTGGCGACAGATACGCAGTATTTT; CDR3aa: CATGRGVATDTQYF
v_gene: TRBV4-3; j_gene: TRBJ2-3; abundance: .; d_gene: TRBD2; CDR3nt: TGCGCCAGCAGTCCGGGGGGGACCAGCACAGATACGCAGTATTTT; CDR3aa: CASSPGGTSTDTQYF
v_gene: TRBV28; j_gene: TRBJ1-5; abundance: .; d_gene: .; CDR3nt: TGTGCCAGCAGTTTCGGACAGCCCAATCAGCCCCAGCATTTT; CDR3aa: CASSFGQPNQPQHF
v_gene: TRBV29-1; j_gene: TRBJ2-3; abundance: .; d_gene: .; CDR3nt: TGCAGCGTTGAAGCTCTCTCCCCAGATACGCAGTATTTT; CDR3aa: CSVEALSPDTQYF